These 15 T cell receptor beta chains share one sample of origin, sequenced in a study of blood T cell repertoires in COVID-19. The assay was immunoSEQ multiplex PCR, and TCRdb's table has in-frame clones only and misses some. Counted here are around 220,000 clones, over 75% occurring once; the ten biggest clones make up 1.9%. The sample comprised peripheral blood. The source of these receptors is a middle-aged man with active or convalescent COVID-19.

V and J are TRBV4-1 and TRBJ2-1, with 10 nucleotides matching TRBD2. Looked up from germline, CDR1 is MGHRA and CDR2 is YSYEKL. The CDR3 totals 17 residues. Trimming at V came to 1 base and at J to 5 bases, leaving 8 bases not matched to a gene. The CDR3 reads CASSQAIRAGGNNEQFF. The CDR3 DNA is TGCGCCAGCAGCCAAGCGATTAGAGCGGGGGGGAACAATGAGCAGTTCTTC.

J is TRBJ1-4 and V is TRBV25-1; D unclear. The length of the CDR3 is 18 residues. Trimming removed 0 bases from V and 0 bases from J, with 14 bases in between. CDR1 and CDR2 from the germline V gene are MGHDK and SYGVNS. The CDR3 region has the DNA TGTGCCAGCAGTGAATATGTAGTTTGGGCTACAACTAATGAAAAACTGTTTTTT. Protein product: CASSEYVVWATTNEKLFF.

The genes are TRBV9 and TRBJ1-6; D might be TRBD1 (5 bases). The CDR3 contains 13 residues. Trimming took 4 bases from V and 10 from J, leaving 12 bases between them. Germline V gene lookup returns CDR1 SGDLS and CDR2 YYNGEE. DNA of the CDR3: TGTGCCAGCAGCCCCGTCCGGGGGTCACCCCTCCACTTT. This encodes CASSPVRGSPLHF. The variable domain in full, completed from reference TRBV9 and TRBJ1-6, reads DSGVTQTPKHLITATGQRVTLRCSPRSGDLSVYWYQQSLDQGLQFLIQYYNGEERAKGNILERFSAQQFPDLHSELNLSSLELGDSALYFCASSPVRGSPLHFGNGTRLTVT.

The rearrangement links TRBV28 to TRBJ1-5; TRBD1 matches at 10 bases. J was trimmed by 0 bases and V by 6 bases; bases with no gene match: 11. The germline V gene has CDR1 MDHEN and CDR2 SYDVKM. The CDR3 covers 18 residues. For the CDR3, the DNA is TGTGCCAGCAGGAACGGACAGGGGGTTCTCTATAGCAATCAGCCCCAGCATTTT. Translated, it gives CASRNGQGVLYSNQPQHF. The variable domain in full, with the rest retrieved from reference TRBV28 and TRBJ1-5, is DVKVTQSSRYLVKRTGEKVFLECVQDMDHENMFWYRQDPGLGLRLIYFSYDVKMKEKGDIPEGYSVSREKKERFSLILESASTNQTSMYLCASRNGQGVLYSNQPQHFGDGTRLSIL.

This clone has only one observation. The J gene is TRBJ2-7, the V gene TRBV19; possibly TRBD2 for D (6 bases). V lost 1 base to trimming and J lost 0 bases, with 13 bases between them. The CDR3 has 16 residues. The germline V gene has CDR1 LNHDA and CDR2 SQIVND (reference sequence). CDR3 protein: CASSIGMGGPSYEQYF. CDR3 sequence (DNA): TGTGCCAGTAGTATAGGTATGGGGGGACCCTCCTACGAGCAGTACTTC.

This chain links TRBV29-1 with TRBJ1-2; D uncertain. Germline assignment: CDR1 SQVTM and CDR2 ANQGSEA. The CDR3 is 13 residues long. Trimming took off 6 bases at V and 2 bases at J, with 13 bases between the two ends. The CDR3 sequence is CSVVIPRNYGYTF. Written as DNA, the CDR3 is TGCAGCGTCGTGATCCCCAGGAACTATGGCTACACCTTC.

This chain joins TRBV2 and TRBJ2-4, with TRBD1 identical over 12 bases. V lost 6 bases, J lost 3 bases, and 3 bases stayed unmatched. Germline V gives CDR1 SNHLY, CDR2 FYNNEI. The CDR3 length is 15 residues. Here the CDR3 reads CASRGTGGVKNIQYF. The CDR3 coding sequence is TGTGCCAGCAGGGGGACAGGGGGCGTCAAAAACATTCAGTACTTC. Complete variable domain (other parts from reference TRBV2 and TRBJ2-4): EPEVTQTPSHQVTQMGQEVILRCVPISNHLYFYWYRQILGQKVEFLVSFYNNEISEKSEIFDDQFSVERPDGSNFTLKIRSTKLEDSAMYFCASRGTGGVKNIQYFGAGTRLSVL.

This chain connects TRBV19 to TRBJ1-2; tentative D call: TRBD1 (5 bases). Germline V gives CDR1 LNHDA, CDR2 SQIVND (reference sequence). The CDR3 is 14 amino acids. Trimming took 5 bases from V and 4 from J, leaving 14 bases between them. This CDR3 is CASSPSQGLYGYTF. CDR3 nucleotides: TGTGCCAGTAGTCCCAGCCAGGGCCTCTATGGCTACACCTTC.

V is TRBV5-1 and J is TRBJ1-1; possibly TRBD1 for D (6 bases). Germline assignment: CDR1 SGHRS and CDR2 YFSETQ. V lost 3 bases and J 1 base, leaving 10 bases between the germline ends. This CDR3 region has 14 residues. The CDR3 nucleotides read TGCGCCAGCAGCTCACAGGGACCGAACACTGAAGCTTTCTTT. Translation gives CASSSQGPNTEAFF.

The chain uses TRBV7-9 and TRBJ2-7; TRBD1 agrees at 9 bases. Trimming took 5 bases from V and 0 from J; bases not matched to a gene: 2. CDR1 is SEHNR, CDR2 FQNEAQ, per germline (reference sequence). There are 14 residues in the CDR3. CDR3 amino acids: CASSRDRDSYEQYF. In DNA form, the CDR3 reads TGTGCCAGCAGCCGGGACAGGGACTCCTACGAGCAGTACTTC.

The gene calls are TRBV29-1 and TRBJ1-1; D perhaps matches TRBD1 (5 bases). Germline V CDR1 and CDR2: SQVTM, ANQGSEA. The length of the CDR3 is 14 residues. Trimming removed 5 bases from V and 0 bases from J, with 13 bases in between. The chain's CDR3 is CSVNIDSLNTEAFF. CDR3 in DNA: TGCAGCGTTAATATAGACAGCCTGAACACTGAAGCTTTCTTT.

The rearrangement uses TRBV27 and TRBJ2-1; 8 positions match TRBD2. This CDR3 region has 12 residues. From germline, CDR1 is MNHEY and CDR2 SMNVEV (reference sequence). Trimming at V came to 10 bases and at J to 8 bases, leaving 7 bases not matched to a gene. The CDR3 DNA follows: TGTGCCACGGGGGGGTGGAGGGATGAGCAGTTCTTC. Amino acids: CATGGWRDEQFF.

This clone showed up just once. The V call is TRBV5-4, the J call TRBJ2-3; 7 bases agree with TRBD1. Germline V lookup: CDR1 SGHNT, CDR2 YYREEE (reference sequence). Unmatched junction bases numbered 10, after V lost 1 base and J lost 5 bases. The CDR3 runs 16 residues. As DNA, the CDR3 is TGTGCCAGCAGCTTGTTTAGAGGGGGCGGAGAAGATACGCAGTATTTT. Its translation is CASSLFRGGGEDTQYF.

The chain joins TRBV5-1 to TRBJ2-1; D is uncertain. Trimming removed 0 bases from V and 2 bases from J, with 9 bases in between. Germline CDR1 SGHRS, CDR2 YFSETQ. This CDR3 contains 15 residues. In nucleotides, the CDR3 is TGCGCCAGCAGCTTGGCAGGCCTTACCTACAATGAGCAGTTCTTC. Translation gives CASSLAGLTYNEQFF.

This clone was seen a handful of times. The rearrangement joins TRBV19 to TRBJ2-1; 8 bases agree with TRBD2. The V gene's germline CDR1 is LNHDA and CDR2 SQIVND (reference sequence). This CDR3 has 16 amino acids. V lost 5 bases and J lost 7; bases outside the gene matches: 13. This chain's CDR3 is CASSGMGAGDRNEQFF. CDR3 sequence (DNA): TGTGCCAGTAGTGGTATGGGAGCGGGAGATAGAAATGAGCAGTTCTTC.